The 13 T cell receptor beta chains below all came from one sample that was sequenced in a study of early T cells in non-severe SARS-CoV-2 infection. TCRdb fed the 5' RACE reads into MiXCR, producing one record per CDR3 protein. The data show some 60,000 distinct CDR3 sequences, roughly a tenth seen once. Sequenced: whole blood. These receptors were collected from an adult who was a healthcare worker with PCR-confirmed SARS-CoV-2 infection or an uninfected control (not recorded which).

J is TRBJ2-2 and V is TRBV19; TRBD2 agrees at 12 bases. The V segment lost 4 bases and the J segment 4 bases; nucleotides outside the gene matches: 7. The CDR3 runs 17 residues. Germline loops: CDR1 LNHDA, CDR2 SQIVND (reference sequence). In nucleotides, the CDR3 is TGTGCCAGTAGTAGGCTAGCGGGAGGGGTCGGCACCGGGGAGCTGTTTTTT. Amino acids: CASSRLAGGVGTGELFF.

The sample holds many counts of this clonotype. CDR3 amino acids: CSARDSLPEAFF. CDR3 nucleotides: TGCAGTGCACGGGACAGCCTCCCTGAAGCTTTCTTT. This chain uses TRBV20-1 with TRBJ1-1; 7 bases agree with TRBD1. Germline loops: CDR1 DFQATT, CDR2 SNEGSKA (reference sequence). The ends lost 6 bases at V and 6 bases at J; junction bases unmatched: 7. The length of the CDR3 is 12 residues.

This clonotype appeared many times. The chain is built from TRBV6-6 and TRBJ1-6, with a weak D call TRBD1 (6 bases). The germline CDR1 and CDR2 sequences are MNHNY and SVGAGI (reference sequence). This CDR3 region has 16 residues. V was cut by 6 bases and J by 5 bases, with 17 bases left in between. CDR3 loop: CASRPKGGVDNSPLHF. The CDR3, as DNA: TGTGCCAGCAGACCCAAGGGGGGGGTGGATAATTCACCCCTCCACTTT.

The sample holds one count of this clonotype. J is TRBJ1-2 and V is TRBV29-1, with TRBD1 as a possible D gene (6 bases). CDR1 and CDR2 from the germline V gene are SQVTM and ANQGSEA. Between the trimmed V and J ends, which lost 5 bases and 6 bases, there was a span of 13 bases. The CDR3 length is 12 residues. The CDR3 reads CSVWGPKDGYTF. The CDR3 DNA reads TGCAGCGTTTGGGGGCCTAAGGATGGCTACACCTTC.

This clonotype was counted many times. The CDR3 DNA sequence: TGCGCCAGCAGCTTGGCAGGGGGCCAAGAGACCCAGTACTTC. It translates to CASSLAGGQETQYF. This chain uses TRBV5-1 with TRBJ2-5, with 7 bases matching TRBD1. From germline, CDR1 is SGHRS and CDR2 YFSETQ. V was pared by 0 bases and J by 1 base, with 0 bases of the junction left unmatched. This CDR3 has 14 residues.

The rearrangement links TRBV5-1 to TRBJ2-7, with D unresolved. Deletions cut 0 bases from V and 5 bases from J, with 9 bases between. There are 13 residues in the CDR3. The germline V gene encodes CDR1 SGHRS and CDR2 YFSETQ. The CDR3 DNA reads as TGCGCCAGCAGCTTGGCATTTCCCGACGAGCAGTACTTC. It translates to CASSLAFPDEQYF.

Remarks on this clonotype: Possible read error: a much larger clone is one base away. The rearrangement uses TRBV29-1 and TRBJ2-3; tentatively, D is TRBD2 (6 bases). The V gene's germline CDR1 is SQVTM and CDR2 ANQGSEA. This CDR3 is 15 amino acids long. V was trimmed by 6 bases and J by 0 bases, leaving 16 bases between them. The CDR3 DNA reads as TGCAGCGTAGAACTAGCCGGGAATAGCACAGATACGCAGTATTTT. This translates into CSVELAGNSTDTQYF.

Of note for this clonotype: A much larger clone differs from this one at a single base, so this may be a read error. The rearrangement links TRBV29-1 to TRBJ1-2; D unclear. CDR1 is SQVTM, CDR2 ANQGSEA, per germline. The CDR3 is 11 residues long. Trimming removed 8 bases from V and 8 bases from J, with 15 bases in between. The CDR3 DNA reads TGCAGCATTGTCCAAGGGCGCGGCTACACCTTC. Encoded protein: CSIVQGRGYTF.

This chain links TRBV12-3 or TRBV12-4 with TRBJ1-1, with a tentative D call TRBD1 (6 bases). CDR3 size: 12 residues. Trimming shortened V by 2 bases and J by 7 bases, and 8 bases separated the two germline ends. The CDR3, as DNA: TGTGCCAGCAGTTTAAGCAGGGGTGAAGCTTTCTTT. Its translation: CASSLSRGEAFF.

This clonotype was detected many times. The V gene is TRBV12-3 or TRBV12-4, the J gene TRBJ1-5; D is unresolved. The CDR3 length is 12 residues. The ends were cut back, 3 bases at V and 7 bases at J, with 7 bases in the middle. DNA of the CDR3: TGTGCCAGCAGTTTCTCCGGGCAGCCCCAGCATTTT. The encoded protein is CASSFSGQPQHF.

This clonotype showed up many times. The V and J genes are TRBV7-2 and TRBJ2-3; 7 bases fit TRBD2. Germline V CDR1 and CDR2: SGHTA, FQGNSA. CDR3 length: 16 amino acids. Trimming removed 5 bases from V and 2 bases from J; junction bases left unmatched: 10. CDR3 in amino acids: CASSPLLGRVTDTQYF. The CDR3 nucleotides are TGTGCCAGCAGCCCTCTCCTGGGGAGGGTCACAGATACGCAGTATTTT. Full variable domain (rest looked up from reference TRBV7-2 and TRBJ2-3): GAGVSQSPSNKVTEKGKDVELRCDPISGHTALYWYRQSLGQGLEFLIYFQGNSAPDKSGLPSDRFSAERTGGSVSTLTIQRTQQEDSAVYLCASSPLLGRVTDTQYFGPGTRLTVL.

This clonotype was counted at least ten times. The chain recombines TRBV4-2 with TRBJ2-1; D gene unclear. The germline gives CDR1 LGHNA, CDR2 YNFKEQ. V was shortened by 0 bases and J by 3 bases, with 9 bases between the two germline ends. The length of the CDR3 is 15 residues. CDR3 sequence (DNA): TGTGCCAGCAGCCAAGAAAGAGGCGGCTACAATGAGCAGTTCTTC. Translated: CASSQERGGYNEQFF.

At least ten counts were recorded for this clonotype. This sequence joins TRBV6-2 or TRBV6-3 and TRBJ2-3, with TRBD2 matching 14 bases. The trim removed 2 bases at V and 5 bases at J, leaving 3 bases unmatched. This CDR3 spans 16 amino acids. CDR1 and CDR2 from the germline V gene are MNHEY and SVGEGT. CDR3 sequence: CASSYIGTSGRDTQYF. The CDR3 region has the DNA TGTGCCAGCAGTTACATCGGGACTAGCGGGAGAGATACGCAGTATTTT.